Listed below are T cell receptor beta chains from one sample, sequenced in a study of blood T cell repertoires in COVID-19. Profiled with immunoSEQ multiplex PCR; TCRdb holds only in-frame clones, not every one. This sample has roughly 150,000 clones, with approximately 83% found just once. Sequencing was carried out using PBMCs or T cells enriched from blood (not recorded which). The receptors shown here come from a man aged 70 or older who had been exposed to COVID-19. Each CDR3 is given without its conserved first and last residue. Clone size, where shown, is once, few, many, or a class for clones that have expanded.

ASSRGYEQY	TRBV28	NA
ASSDSNTGELF	TRBV14	NA
ASSTTENYGYT	TRBV2	NA
ASSSFQGINQPQH	TRBV7-8	NA
ASSLRFRAGGNTIY	TRBV7-6	few
ASSLWTGEQF	TRBV7-2	NA
ASTRGVGYGYT	TRBV7-2	NA
ASSQSLARGSNTGELF	TRBV4-3	NA
ASSWPGVKETQY	TRBV28	NA
ASANRGGRYEQY	TRBV19	NA
ASSVPGAQNYGYT	TRBV21-1	once
ASSQGSSGHTGELF	TRBV4-1	few
ASSLGVDQPQH	TRBV6-5	NA
ATSGRLNTEAF	TRBV19	NA
SANWSREQF	TRBV29-1	NA
ASSFSGDHEQY	TRBV5-1	NA
ASSQPFSGDTDTQY	TRBV5-4	NA
ASSQDGTGGVEAF	TRBV4-2	NA
ASSFGQPTNEKLF	TRBV5-8	NA
ASSQRGRRDNEQF	TRBV27	NA
ASRLNNEQF	TRBV19	NA
ASSLRQSYEQY	TRBV5-1	NA
ASSVTGTSGSTDTQY	TRBV9	NA
ASSWTSGSSEQY	TRBV10-1	NA
ASRPQGELFGEQF	TRBV5-1	NA
ASSAGTGAESYEQY	TRBV10-2	NA
ASSFLAENTGELF	TRBV5-1	NA
ASSPTGEGEKLF	TRBV3-1/TRBV3-2	NA
ASSAPGQHEKLF	TRBV9	NA
ATHKGVNPGELF	TRBV15	NA
ASSPYKGQGARGYT	TRBV7-2	NA
ASSRAGDPTGELF	TRBV5-1	NA
ASSFSGGREETQY	TRBV7-2	NA
ASSPSQGYNSPLH	TRBV6-5	NA
ASSLWGGAEAF	TRBV11-2	few
SARRGGEQY	TRBV20-1	NA
ASSVELAGVEQF	TRBV9	once
ASSPSKTSHGADTQY	TRBV18	NA
ASSSRSSTEAF	TRBV27	once
ASSGQYYGYT	TRBV6-2/TRBV6-3	NA